This is a list of T cell receptor beta chains from one sample in a study of blood T cells in healthy people across ages. TCRdb fed the 5' RACE reads into MiXCR, producing one record per CDR3 protein. Of around 1,000,000 distinct CDR3 sequences listed, about two fifths are singletons. Sequencing was done on a sample of blood. The receptors stem from a man aged 18 to 29 in good health. Both conserved end residues are part of each CDR3. The D gene is left open where the match is weak. Some rows mark clone size as missing; the rest say once, few, many or name a class of expanded clone.

cdr3_aa: CSAQSPGEGSGNTIYF; cdr3_nt: TGCAGTGCACAATCCCCCGGGGAAGGGTCTGGAAACACCATATATTTT; j_call: TRBJ1-3; v_call: TRBV20-1; cdr3_length: 16; clone_size: .; d_call: .
cdr3_aa: CASSMGQLNTEAFF; cdr3_nt: TGTGCCAGCAGCATGGGACAGTTGAACACTGAAGCTTTCTTT; j_call: TRBJ1-1; v_call: TRBV7-9; cdr3_length: 14; clone_size: many; d_call: TRBD1
cdr3_aa: CSARDPAEYQETQYF; cdr3_nt: TGCAGTGCTAGAGATCCCGCAGAGTACCAAGAGACCCAGTACTTC; j_call: TRBJ2-5; v_call: TRBV20-1; cdr3_length: 15; clone_size: few; d_call: .
cdr3_aa: CASSEPLVNTEAFF; cdr3_nt: TGTGCCAGCAGTGAACCCCTGGTGAACACTGAAGCTTTCTTT; j_call: TRBJ1-1; v_call: TRBV25-1; cdr3_length: 14; clone_size: .; d_call: .
cdr3_aa: CAISSDGSNQPQHF; cdr3_nt: TGTGCCATCAGTTCGGACGGTAGCAATCAGCCCCAGCATTTT; j_call: TRBJ1-5; v_call: TRBV10-3; cdr3_length: 14; clone_size: .; d_call: .
cdr3_aa: CSARLVGTGELFF; cdr3_nt: TGCAGCGCCCGACTAGTTGGCACCGGGGAGCTGTTTTTT; j_call: TRBJ2-2; v_call: TRBV29-1; cdr3_length: 13; clone_size: .; d_call: .
cdr3_aa: CASSSSGRDGYTF; cdr3_nt: TGCGCCAGCAGCTCTTCGGGGAGGGATGGCTACACCTTC; j_call: TRBJ1-2; v_call: TRBV5-1; cdr3_length: 13; clone_size: .; d_call: .
cdr3_aa: CSASITGGPTDTQYF; cdr3_nt: TGCAGTGCTAGTATTACAGGGGGCCCCACAGATACGCAGTATTTT; j_call: TRBJ2-3; v_call: TRBV20-1; cdr3_length: 15; clone_size: .; d_call: TRBD1
cdr3_aa: CASSKDGTEAFF; cdr3_nt: TGTGCCAGCAGCAAGGATGGGACTGAAGCTTTCTTT; j_call: TRBJ1-1; v_call: TRBV7-2; cdr3_length: 12; clone_size: .; d_call: .
cdr3_aa: CASSYSGQGPSYTF; cdr3_nt: TGTGCCAGCAGTTACTCGGGACAGGGGCCGAGCTACACCTTC; j_call: TRBJ1-2; v_call: TRBV6-2/TRBV6-3; cdr3_length: 14; clone_size: .; d_call: TRBD1
cdr3_aa: CSVEPDYSTDTQYF; cdr3_nt: TGCAGCGTTGAGCCGGACTATAGCACAGATACGCAGTATTTT; j_call: TRBJ2-3; v_call: TRBV29-1; cdr3_length: 14; clone_size: few; d_call: .
cdr3_aa: CASSQDVDPGELFF; cdr3_nt: TGCGCCAGCAGCCAAGACGTAGACCCCGGGGAGCTGTTTTTT; j_call: TRBJ2-2; v_call: TRBV4-3; cdr3_length: 14; clone_size: few; d_call: .
cdr3_aa: CASSPTGTGDTEAFF; cdr3_nt: TGTGCCAGCAGCCCGACCGGGACAGGGGACACTGAAGCTTTCTTT; j_call: TRBJ1-1; v_call: TRBV7-9; cdr3_length: 15; clone_size: .; d_call: TRBD1
cdr3_aa: CASSSATANTEAFF; cdr3_nt: TGTGCCAGCAGTTCGGCTACAGCGAACACTGAAGCTTTCTTT; j_call: TRBJ1-1; v_call: TRBV6-6; cdr3_length: 14; clone_size: .; d_call: .
cdr3_aa: CASSLVGQGYNEQFF; cdr3_nt: TGTGCCAGCAGCTTAGTGGGACAGGGATACAATGAGCAGTTCTTC; j_call: TRBJ2-1; v_call: TRBV7-2; cdr3_length: 15; clone_size: few; d_call: TRBD1
cdr3_aa: CSVEPDPQPQHF; cdr3_nt: TGCAGCGTTGAGCCGGACCCCCAGCCCCAGCATTTT; j_call: TRBJ1-5; v_call: TRBV29-1; cdr3_length: 12; clone_size: many; d_call: .
cdr3_aa: CSVVARPKETQYF; cdr3_nt: TGCAGCGTTGTGGCCAGACCAAAAGAGACCCAGTACTTC; j_call: TRBJ2-5; v_call: TRBV29-1; cdr3_length: 13; clone_size: .; d_call: .
cdr3_aa: CSARGTGSSYNSPLHF; cdr3_nt: TGCAGTGCTAGGGGTACGGGAAGCTCCTATAATTCACCCCTCCACTTT; j_call: TRBJ1-6; v_call: TRBV20-1; cdr3_length: 16; clone_size: few; d_call: .
cdr3_aa: CASSYPGTSGATASYNEQFF; cdr3_nt: TGTGCCAGCAGTTACCCCGGGACTAGCGGGGCTACGGCGTCGTACAATGAGCAGTTCTTC; j_call: TRBJ2-1; v_call: TRBV2; cdr3_length: 20; clone_size: .; d_call: TRBD2
cdr3_aa: CASSTGGQTNTEAFF; cdr3_nt: TGTGCCAGCAGTACCGGGGGACAGACCAACACTGAAGCTTTCTTT; j_call: TRBJ1-1; v_call: TRBV6-6; cdr3_length: 15; clone_size: .; d_call: TRBD1
cdr3_aa: CSVEDVLPGANVLTF; cdr3_nt: TGCAGCGTTGAAGACGTTCTGCCTGGGGCCAACGTCCTGACTTTC; j_call: TRBJ2-6; v_call: TRBV29-1; cdr3_length: 15; clone_size: few; d_call: .
cdr3_aa: CASSVEVGTGRTEAFF; cdr3_nt: TGTGCCAGCAGCGTAGAAGTCGGGACAGGGAGGACTGAAGCTTTCTTT; j_call: TRBJ1-1; v_call: TRBV9; cdr3_length: 16; clone_size: .; d_call: TRBD1
cdr3_aa: CASSVGSSYNSPLHF; cdr3_nt: TGTGCCAGCAGCGTTGGGAGCTCCTATAATTCACCCCTCCACTTT; j_call: TRBJ1-6; v_call: TRBV25-1; cdr3_length: 15; clone_size: few; d_call: .
cdr3_aa: CSIRPGKDLTGELFF; cdr3_nt: TGCAGCATAAGACCGGGAAAAGATCTCACCGGGGAGCTGTTTTTT; j_call: TRBJ2-2; v_call: TRBV20-1; cdr3_length: 15; clone_size: .; d_call: .
cdr3_aa: CASSLRTHEQYF; cdr3_nt: TGTGCCAGCAGCCTTCGGACTCACGAGCAGTACTTC; j_call: TRBJ2-7; v_call: TRBV7-9; cdr3_length: 12; clone_size: few; d_call: .
cdr3_aa: CATSDSDQNYGYTF; cdr3_nt: TGTGCCACCAGTGATTCGGACCAAAACTATGGCTACACCTTC; j_call: TRBJ1-2; v_call: TRBV24-1; cdr3_length: 14; clone_size: .; d_call: .